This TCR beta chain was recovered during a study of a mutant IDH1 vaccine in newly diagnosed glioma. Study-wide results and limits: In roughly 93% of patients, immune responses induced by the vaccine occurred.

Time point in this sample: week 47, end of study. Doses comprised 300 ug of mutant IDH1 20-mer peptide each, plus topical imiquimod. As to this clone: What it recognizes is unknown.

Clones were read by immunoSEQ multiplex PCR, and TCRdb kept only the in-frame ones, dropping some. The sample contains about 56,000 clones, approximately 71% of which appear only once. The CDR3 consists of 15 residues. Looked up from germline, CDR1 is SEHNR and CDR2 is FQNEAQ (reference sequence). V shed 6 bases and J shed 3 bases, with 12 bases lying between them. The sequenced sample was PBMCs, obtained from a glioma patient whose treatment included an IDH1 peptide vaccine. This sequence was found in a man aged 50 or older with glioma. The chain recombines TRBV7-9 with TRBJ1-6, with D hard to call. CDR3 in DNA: TGTGCCAGCAGTCCATCTCGGGTCTATAATTCACCCCTCCACTTT. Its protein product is CASSPSRVYNSPLHF.